The 26 T cell receptor beta chains in this list originate from one sample, sequenced in a study of beta chain features in type 1 diabetes. The study reverse transcribed the entire isolated RNA, so it sequenced expressed TCRB transcripts. Produced via immunoSEQ multiplex PCR; TCRdb's table is partial and in-frame only. The repertoire holds about 150,000 clones, with over 8.5% as singletons. The sample consisted of central memory CD4+ T cells from blood. Receptors originate from a man younger than 35 in good health.

In its sample, this clone was seen many times. The rearrangement joins TRBV10-3 to TRBJ2-1; no clear D gene. Germline V gene data show CDR1 as ENHRY and CDR2 as SYGVKD. V was clipped by 0 bases and J by 7 bases, with 7 bases between them. This CDR3 comprises 13 residues. The CDR3 sequence: CAISESAANEQFF. The CDR3 nucleotides read TGTGCCATCAGTGAGTCGGCAGCGAATGAGCAGTTCTTC.

The V and J genes are TRBV28 and TRBJ2-7; 9 bases fit TRBD1. The junction had 10 bases not matched to a gene; V was cut back by 5 bases and J by 2 bases. Germline-derived CDR1 and CDR2 are MDHEN and SYDVKM. This CDR3 contains 16 residues. The CDR3 DNA sequence: TGTGCCAGCAGTGACACCGGGACAGGGCTTACCTACGAGCAGTACTTC. Translation gives CASSDTGTGLTYEQYF.

This clone has a count of ten or more. The V call is TRBV11-2, the J call TRBJ2-1; no reliable D call. This CDR3 region has 15 residues. V lost 5 bases to trimming and J lost 0 bases, with 11 bases between them. Germline CDR1 SGHAT, CDR2 FQNNGV. DNA of the CDR3: TGTGCCAGCAGCAGACGGGTGAGCTCCTACAATGAGCAGTTCTTC. It specifies CASSRRVSSYNEQFF.

With regard to this clone: Relative to the germline gene, one junction end is altered; a read error may explain this. Distinct nucleotide sequences in the sample also encode this CDR3. The chain joins TRBV7-7 to TRBJ1-1; 9 bases fit TRBD1. This CDR3 region has 13 residues. CDR1 and CDR2 from the germline V gene are SSHAT and FNYEAQ (reference sequence). The CDR3 DNA follows: TGTGCTAGCAGCCGGGACAGGGACACTGAAGCTTTCTTT. The encoded protein is CASSRDRDTEAFF.

This clone has ten or more counts. The same CDR3 can be traced to other DNA sequences in this sample. The V call is TRBV28, the J call TRBJ1-2, with unresolved D. Per the germline V gene, CDR1 is MDHEN and CDR2 is SYDVKM. The CDR3 is made up of 12 amino acids. V lost 3 bases and J lost 2, with 4 bases in between. The CDR3 DNA sequence: TGTGCCAGCAGTTTGTCCAACTATGGCTACACCTTC. This encodes CASSLSNYGYTF.

This sequence joins TRBV18 and TRBJ1-5; D is perhaps TRBD1 (5 bases). CDR3 size: 17 residues. V was trimmed by 0 bases and J by 1 base, leaving 13 bases between them. The germline gives CDR1 KGHSH, CDR2 LQKENI. The CDR3 DNA sequence: TGTGCCAGCTCACCACCAGCTGGGGGAGTCAGCAATCAGCCCCAGCATTTT. Translation gives CASSPPAGGVSNQPQHF.

This chain joins TRBV6-5 and TRBJ2-7; perhaps TRBD1 as D (6 bases). Per the germline V gene, CDR1 is MNHEY and CDR2 is SVGAGI. V shed 6 bases and J shed 2 bases, with 17 bases lying between them. The CDR3 totals 15 residues. The CDR3 loop reads CASRSQGKQAYEQYF. The CDR3 nucleotides read TGTGCCAGCAGATCCCAGGGGAAACAGGCCTACGAGCAGTACTTC.

This chain connects TRBV7-2 to TRBJ2-2, with D possibly matching TRBD1 (6 bases). The CDR3 loop spans 14 amino acids. The ends were cut back, 3 bases at V and 10 bases at J, with 15 bases in the middle. In germline, CDR1 is SGHTA, CDR2 FQGNSA. The CDR3 sequence: CASSLNREMAELFF. In DNA form, the CDR3 reads TGTGCCAGCAGCTTGAACAGGGAGATGGCGGAGCTGTTTTTT. Using reference TRBV7-2 and TRBJ2-2 for the parts outside the CDR3, the full variable domain is GAGVSQSPSNKVTEKGKDVELRCDPISGHTALYWYRQSLGQGLEFLIYFQGNSAPDKSGLPSDRFSAERTGGSVSTLTIQRTQQEDSAVYLCASSLNREMAELFFGEGSRLTVL.

V gene TRBV28 combines with J gene TRBJ2-7; 11 bases map to TRBD1. There are 15 residues in the CDR3. Per the germline V gene, CDR1 is MDHEN and CDR2 is SYDVKM. V shed 5 bases, J shed 3 bases, and the junction held 6 bases outside the gene matches. CDR3 nucleotide sequence: TGTGCCAGCAGTCGACCGGGACAGGGGGTCTACGAGCAGTACTTC. Protein sequence: CASSRPGQGVYEQYF.

The V gene is TRBV7-2, the J gene TRBJ2-3; 8 positions agree with TRBD2. CDR1 SGHTA and CDR2 FQGNSA come from the germline V gene. The CDR3 sequence is 15 residues long. After removal of 0 bases from V and 8 bases from J, the junction contained 7 bases not matched to a gene. CDR3 nucleotides: TGTGCCAGCAGCTTAGCACGGGGGGGCCTCAGTACGCAGTATTTT. Translated, it gives CASSLARGGLSTQYF. The full variable domain, in which reference TRBV7-2 and TRBJ2-3 provide the parts outside the CDR3, is GAGVSQSPSNKVTEKGKDVELRCDPISGHTALYWYRQSLGQGLEFLIYFQGNSAPDKSGLPSDRFSAERTGGSVSTLTIQRTQQEDSAVYLCASSLARGGLSTQYFGPGTRLTVL.

A few counts support this clone. The rearrangement joins TRBV7-2 to TRBJ1-2, with a possible D match to TRBD1 (5 bases). V lost 4 bases and J lost 2, with 14 bases in between. The CDR3 spans 15 residues. Looked up from germline, CDR1 is SGHTA and CDR2 is FQGNSA. The CDR3 DNA reads as TGTGCCAGCAGCTCAACCCCGTGGGGGAACTATGGCTACACCTTC. This codes for CASSSTPWGNYGYTF. The complete variable domain, with remaining parts taken from reference TRBV7-2 and TRBJ1-2, reads GAGVSQSPSNKVTEKGKDVELRCDPISGHTALYWYRQSLGQGLEFLIYFQGNSAPDKSGLPSDRFSAERTGGSVSTLTIQRTQQEDSAVYLCASSSTPWGNYGYTFGSGTRLTVV.

The chain couples TRBV5-4 to TRBJ2-5; D remains ambiguous. This CDR3 contains 12 residues. V lost 0 bases and J lost 5, with 5 bases in between. Germline CDR1 and CDR2: SGHNT and YYREEE (reference sequence). The CDR3 protein is CASSLDRETQYF. In DNA, the CDR3 is TGTGCCAGCAGCTTGGACCGGGAGACCCAGTACTTC.

The gene calls are TRBV7-3 and TRBJ2-1; 8 bases map to TRBD2. In germline, CDR1 is SGHTA, CDR2 FQGTGA. The CDR3 totals 16 residues. V trimming: 0 bases; J trimming: 9 bases; junction bases outside the gene matches: 10. This chain's CDR3 is CASSLTSGSGGAEQFF. The CDR3 DNA reads TGTGCCAGCAGCTTAACCAGCGGGAGCGGAGGGGCTGAGCAGTTCTTC. Filled out from reference TRBV7-3 and TRBJ2-1, the complete variable domain reads GAGVSQTPSNKVTEKGKYVELRCDPISGHTALYWYRQSLGQGPEFLIYFQGTGAADDSGLPNDRFFAVRPEGSVSTLKIQRTERGDSAVYLCASSLTSGSGGAEQFFGPGTRLTVL.

The chain combines TRBV5-6 with TRBJ2-7, with D possibly matching TRBD2 (6 bases). This CDR3 is built from 15 residues. From germline, CDR1 is SGHDT and CDR2 YYEEEE. V was cut by 7 bases and J by 3 bases, with 20 bases left in between. CDR3 DNA sequence: TGTGCCAGCTCCTCACGGAGGGGCTTGGGCTACGAGCAGTACTTC. Its protein product is CASSSRRGLGYEQYF.

The table lists this clone with a few counts. The rearrangement uses TRBV4-2 and TRBJ1-1, with D tentatively TRBD1 (6 bases). Germline assignment: CDR1 LGHNA and CDR2 YNFKEQ. This CDR3 region has 14 residues. The V and J ends lost 4 bases and 1 base respectively, with 10 bases between them. The CDR3 bases are TGTGCCAGCAGCCGAAAGACAGGGAACACTGAAGCTTTCTTT. Its protein is CASSRKTGNTEAFF.

This clone was seen a few times. This chain uses TRBV7-9 with TRBJ2-7, with D possibly being TRBD1 (7 bases). The CDR3 has 15 residues. Trimming took 5 bases from V and 0 from J, leaving 14 bases between them. Germline CDR1 reads SEHNR; CDR2 reads FQNEAQ (reference sequence). CDR3 DNA: TGTGCCAGCAGCGGGGGGACAGCACTCTCCTACGAGCAGTACTTC. Translation: CASSGGTALSYEQYF.

This clone was seen many times. The chain couples TRBV2 to TRBJ1-4; TRBD1 agrees at 8 bases. CDR3 length equals 13 residues. Germline V gene data show CDR1 as SNHLY and CDR2 as FYNNEI. J lost 8 bases, V lost 4 bases, and 3 bases had no gene match. The CDR3 region is CASSGQGLEKLFF. The CDR3 region has the DNA TGTGCCAGCAGTGGACAGGGGCTCGAAAAACTGTTTTTT.

This clone was counted only a few times. The gene calls are TRBV7-2 and TRBJ2-4; TRBD1 agrees at 8 bases. Looked up from germline, CDR1 is SGHTA and CDR2 is FQGNSA. With 5 bases clipped from V and 6 bases from J, the junction kept 9 bases outside the gene matches. This CDR3 has 15 residues. The CDR3 DNA reads as TGTGCCAGCAGCCCTTCAGGGACAGGTCTAAACATTCAGTACTTC. Translating it yields CASSPSGTGLNIQYF.

This clone was observed a handful of times. Within the sample, other DNA sequences also encode this same CDR3. The chain recombines TRBV19 with TRBJ2-3; D perhaps matches TRBD2 (5 bases). The CDR3 consists of 14 residues. Germline CDR1 is LNHDA and CDR2 is SQIVND (reference sequence). The V and J ends lost 3 bases and 2 bases respectively, with 9 bases between them. CDR3 DNA sequence: TGTGCCAGTAGTATTGGGAGCTACACAGATACGCAGTATTTT. Its translation: CASSIGSYTDTQYF.

The chain carries TRBV7-9 and TRBJ1-2, with D tentatively TRBD1 (5 bases). The V gene's germline CDR1 is SEHNR and CDR2 FQNEAQ (reference sequence). The CDR3 runs 14 residues. Trimming stripped 1 base from V and 9 bases from J, with 15 bases between. Written as DNA, the CDR3 is TGTGCCAGCAGCTTAGAGGGCAGGGTGGTCAGCTACACCTTC. Translated: CASSLEGRVVSYTF.

Only a few counts were recorded for this clone. CDR3 nucleotide sequence: TGTGCCAGCAGCCAACCCGGATCTAATGAAAAACTGTTTTTT. This translates into CASSQPGSNEKLFF. This chain connects TRBV4-2 to TRBJ1-4, with D hard to call. Germline V CDR1 and CDR2: LGHNA, YNFKEQ. Trimming removed 2 bases at V and 3 bases at J, with 7 bases between. The CDR3 contains 14 residues.

The V and J genes are TRBV7-9 and TRBJ2-7; D gene uncertain. The ends were cut back, 2 bases at V and 4 bases at J, with 9 bases in the middle. This CDR3 is built from 13 residues. Germline values: CDR1 SEHNR, CDR2 FQNEAQ (reference sequence). The DNA for the CDR3 is TGTGCCAGCAGCTTACGTTACGAATACGAGCAGTACTTC. It encodes CASSLRYEYEQYF.

This rearrangement joins TRBV2 to TRBJ2-5, with D tentatively TRBD1 or TRBD2 (5 bases each). The length of the CDR3 is 14 residues. V lost 6 bases, J lost 5 bases, and 16 bases lay in between. CDR1 and CDR2 from the germline V gene are SNHLY and FYNNEI. In DNA form, the CDR3 reads TGTGCCAGCAGAGCTGGGACGGCCGGGGAGACCCAGTACTTC. Its protein product is CASRAGTAGETQYF. Using reference TRBV2 and TRBJ2-5 for the parts outside the CDR3, the full variable domain is EPEVTQTPSHQVTQMGQEVILRCVPISNHLYFYWYRQILGQKVEFLVSFYNNEISEKSEIFDDQFSVERPDGSNFTLKIRSTKLEDSAMYFCASRAGTAGETQYFGPGTRLLVL.

Concerning this clone: Other DNA sequences of this sample code for an identical CDR3. The chain has TRBV7-2 and TRBJ2-7; D call uncertain. Trimming removed 6 bases from V and 0 bases from J, with 6 bases in between. Looked up from germline, CDR1 is SGHTA and CDR2 is FQGNSA. This CDR3 contains 12 residues. The CDR3 DNA sequence: TGTGCCAGCAGATCGGACTCCTACGAGCAGTACTTC. Its protein is CASRSDSYEQYF.

This clone appeared a few times. The V and J genes are TRBV28 and TRBJ1-2; D uncertain. Trimming shortened V by 4 bases and J by 4 bases, and 7 bases separated the two germline ends. CDR1 MDHEN and CDR2 SYDVKM come from the germline V gene. The CDR3 has 12 residues. The DNA for the CDR3 is TGTGCCAGCAGTTACAGCCTCTATGGCTACACCTTC. Its translation is CASSYSLYGYTF.

This clone was counted ten times or more. The chain links TRBV10-3 to TRBJ1-2, with 7 bases that match TRBD1. Looked up from germline, CDR1 is ENHRY and CDR2 is SYGVKD. V dropped 2 bases and J dropped 2; count of bases not matched to a gene: 5. CDR3 length: 15 amino acids. CDR3 sequence: CAISETGDSNYGYTF. The CDR3 bases are TGTGCCATCAGTGAGACAGGGGATTCGAACTATGGCTACACCTTC.